This T cell receptor (beta chain) was identified in a study of CD8 T cells in acute hepatitis C reinfection. Study-wide results and limits: All groups preferentially used TRBV04 and TRBV06, which was not due to overrepresentation in the naive pool.

Time point here: naive CD8 control sorted from an acute-time-point sample. Every 3 months, donors from a Montreal cohort of people who inject drugs were followed. Sequencing was performed with immunoSEQ multiplex PCR; in TCRdb, only in-frame clones are kept and a portion is missing. The data contain about 38,000 clones, approximately 90% of them singletons. Concerning this clone itself: Its antigen is undetermined.

The V segment lost 4 bases and the J segment 4 bases; nucleotides outside the gene matches: 3. The germline V gene has CDR1 SQVTM and CDR2 ANQGSEA. The CDR3 covers 13 residues. Sequencing was done on a sample of naive CD8+ T cells from PBMCs. The chain is built from TRBV29-1 and TRBJ2-2; the match to TRBD2 covers 7 bases. The clonotype was recovered from a man aged 25-45 years with chronic hepatitis C. CDR3 sequence (DNA): TGCAGCGTTGCGGGAGGTGGCACCGGGGAGCTGTTTTTT. Amino acids: CSVAGGGTGELFF.